This T cell receptor (beta chain) appears in the sequencing data of a study of Graves' ophthalmopathy and Graves' hyperthyroidism. The CDR3 covers 12 residues. Germline loops: CDR1 GTSNPN, CDR2 SVGIG (reference sequence). V was trimmed by 2 bases and J by 3 bases, leaving 8 bases between them. Amplification of the TCR beta CDR3 regions used RNA transcripts (as template). The authors performed first-round RT-PCR with HTBI primers and then a second-round multiplex PCR. TCRdb re-called the multiplex PCR reads through MiXCR, storing one row per CDR3 protein. This sample has 620,000 or so distinct CDR3 sequences, with around a fifth found just once.

Sequences were obtained from peripheral blood. The TCR comes from a woman under 30 with stable Graves' hyperthyroidism. Some clones in this sample may be carry-over from other donors' samples. The rearrangement uses TRBV30 and TRBJ2-7; no firm D call. The CDR3 here is CAWSSEVYEQYF. The CDR3 DNA reads TGTGCCTGGAGTTCCGAGGTCTACGAGCAGTACTTC.